This TCR beta chain emerged from a study of cytomegalovirus exposure and HLA in healthy donors (dated by TCRdb to the late 2010s). Study-wide context: An earlier analysis of under 600 of the donors reported about 290 Gb of sequence data and some 120 million unique TCR beta sequences from 150 million to 200 million T cells. An early release covering about 600 HLA-typed donors comprised 250 to 350 gigabases of sequencing data and around 86 million unique TCR sequences. The genetic ancestry cluster associated with self-reported Caucasian donors included 81% of the approximately 410 genotyped donors. The aim of the study was to test whether cataloging public T cell receptors could identify signatures of past pathogen exposure. Using immunosequencing, the study profiled T cell repertoires from some 670 subjects and related those repertoires to cytomegalovirus serostatus. Besides the first cohort of 550 to 750 subjects, a separate validation cohort made up of over 95 different subjects was used. To predict cytomegalovirus infection status, the study brought together high-throughput TCR immunosequencing, statistical association of individual TCRs with disease status, and machine learning. A later analysis re-examined previously published TCR beta repertoires from 600 to 700 donors and added high-resolution HLA genotyping to investigate patterns of TCR occurrence. Rather than drawing on any new phenotypic data, the later analysis identified candidate immune exposures from TCR beta sequences and the way those sequences occurred across donors. In an earlier analysis of 587 of the donors, high-throughput TCR beta sequencing was used to judge whether each TCR beta V gene segment behaved as functional or pseudogenic. Donor age, sex, ethnicity and CMV serostatus were collected together with the repertoire data. A later genetic analysis used genome-wide SNP genotypes for about 60% of the roughly 700 donors, treating that subset as a discovery cohort. All discovery cohort repertoires had been generated on a single sequencing platform. Class I and class II HLA loci were covered by the typing at four-digit resolution. The number of typed donors differed by locus: roughly 629-640 for A, B, C, DRB1 and DQB1; 500 to 550 for DQA1; 606 for DPA1; and 400 to 480 for DPB1. Roughly 5 DR-DQ haplotypes were handled as single units for association and clustering because linkage in the cohort was strong. Among 398 genotyped donors of the cohort, an average of 235,054 unique TCR beta nucleotide sequences were sequenced per donor, around 20% of them non-productive.

Points on this clone: The target of this receptor is not known. The sample holds no much larger clone one base away, and base qualities are not on file.

The cohort consisted of fewer than 700 healthy bone marrow donors. All cohort members were sampled while nominally healthy, although unrecorded immune exposures were likely present. The donor tested CMV seropositive, placing the donor among the 310 or so seropositive members of the cohort. Each donor provided a peripheral blood sample, and peripheral blood mononuclear cells were used for TCR beta sequencing. The Qiagen DNeasy Blood Extraction Kit was used to extract genomic DNA from the blood cell samples. Trimming costs V 7 bases and J 2 bases, and their ends lie 12 bases apart. The cysteine opens and the phenylalanine closes a CDR3 of 14 amino acids. The only DNA kept is the CDR3, 42 bases in frame from the first base. The germline V gene supplies CDR1 MDHEN and CDR2 SYDVKM. What the work shows at the level of the full study, not this receptor alone: Sequencing depth was assumed to be roughly uniform across donors in the presence/absence analyses, though that assumption may not hold. According to a later analysis, parvovirus B19, influenza, CMV and Epstein-Barr virus appeared linked to several top co-occurrence clusters. Because HLA typing was missing for some donors at each locus, association tests included only the typed subset. Three of the identified cytomegalovirus-associated TCR beta chains were confirmed in vitro to be specific for cytomegalovirus antigens. A later analysis found that HLA-associated TCR beta chains were more clonally expanded and had lower generation probabilities than equally common non-associated chains. The classifier was reported to diagnose cytomegalovirus status with high specificity and sensitivity in both the original and validation cohorts. Linkage disequilibrium might explain the correlated functional status among segregating V segments, but an unknown experimental factor could not be ruled out. Because the 87-base-pair reads could not distinguish some IMGT-functional V segments, including TRBV6-2 and TRBV6-3, those segments were excluded. An earlier analysis of approximately 500 of the donors showed that most TCR beta V segments appeared in productive rearrangements either about 90% or about 30% of the time, which broadly matched IMGT annotations. According to a later genetic analysis, donors in an Asian-associated ancestry cluster had fewer N-insertions in productive TCRs than the approximately 650-donor mean. In a later analysis, TCR association rates were found to vary across HLA loci, with the most associated TCRs seen for DRB1 alleles and the fewest for HLA-C alleles. In a later genetic analysis, a missense DCLRE1C variant was associated with V-gene and J-gene trimming of TCR beta chains, and the association was replicated in an independent cohort. For the cohort, immune exposure information was limited to CMV serostatus. A total of fewer than 200 TCR beta chains were listed by the study as associated with cytomegalovirus. The cohort was sequenced for TCR beta chains only, and without alpha or paired-chain data the features that could be detected were limited. The earlier analysis of fewer than 750 of the donors excluded around 17 rarely observed V segments, including chromosome 9 orphons, because counts were too low. While some public TCRs were present in many individuals, most TCR sequences turned up only very rarely across donors. In a later analysis, some 18,000 TCR beta sequences were associated with specific HLA alleles at a false discovery rate of 0.05. Most CMV-associated TCR beta chains appeared to be HLA-restricted in a later analysis, and the HLA associations seemed to be driven largely by CMV exposure. A cluster of highly shared sequence variants was judged likely to be a technical artifact of the sequencing pipeline. It was suggested by the authors that the approach could potentially be generalized to other disease states and immunological phenotypes. A further reported finding was that TCR beta sequences accurately predicted the HLA-A and HLA-B alleles for most subjects in the first cohort. Assigning TCR associations to individual alleles was difficult when HLA alleles, especially DR and DQ, strongly co-occurred.

The library was obtained by the immunoSEQ multiplex PCR assay. A mixture of 60 forward primers for TCR Vbeta segments and 13 reverse primers for TCR Jbeta segments was used in the multiplex PCR. The CDR3 region of rearranged TCR beta genes was amplified from genomic DNA with a multiplex PCR assay. The amplified TCR beta libraries were sequenced on the Illumina HiSeq System as 87-base-pair reads. Per the source publication's procedure: A later analysis counted about 82 million unique TCR beta chains across the 640 or so repertoires, and approximately 11 million of these chains were shared by at least two donors. To remove PCR and sequencing errors, raw reads were error-corrected and collapsed into unique sequences using a nearest-neighbor algorithm that merged closely related sequences. To assign V, D and J gene segments, CDR3 sequences were aligned to IMGT reference sequences. For a sequence to be retained, a match of at least six nucleotides was required to both a V gene segment and a J gene segment. A rearrangement counted as productive if the CDR3 had no stop codons and remained in frame with V and J, and every other rearrangement counted as non-productive. CDR3 was defined by IMGT convention, running from the second conserved V-encoded cysteine to the conserved J-encoded phenylalanine. In an earlier analysis of more than 550 of the donors, sequences lacking an unambiguous match to a single V gene segment were excluded. In an earlier analysis of 450 to 750 of the donors, a V segment was called functional when productive rearrangements were above 56.7%, and segregating when the standard deviation between donors exceeded 5%. A statistical classification framework was built to diagnose cytomegalovirus status from the catalog of TCR beta chain sequences. In a later analysis, TCR nucleotide sequences were compared against IMGT/GENE-DB human TR gene sequences so that V and J genes could be assigned. The TCRdist pipeline was used in a later analysis to assign CDR3 sequences and most-parsimonious VDJ recombination scenarios. A later analysis defined each TCR beta chain by its CDR3 amino acid sequence plus V-gene family, and excluded reads lacking a unique V-gene family. In a later analysis, 450 to 600 highly shared, low-generation-probability nucleotide sequences were removed to address suspected cross-contamination and a sequencing artifact. In a later analysis, a clonal expansion index for each public chain was calculated from normalized within-repertoire ranks of inferred template counts. In a later analysis, generation probabilities were computed with a VDJ recombination model fitted to out-of-frame rearrangements, and the resulting probabilities were checked against IGoR. A later analysis scored TCR-TCR, TCR-HLA and TCR-CMV co-occurrence with hypergeometric tests, applying a repertoire-size bias correction to TCR pairs. To estimate false discovery rates, a later analysis permuted the HLA or CMV assignments 20 times. In a later analysis, co-occurring TCRs were grouped using DBSCAN, with TCRdist sequence similarity added in when clustering inside HLA-allele-positive subsets. For co-occurrence clustering, repertoires with fewer than 30,000 or more than 120,000 public chains were excluded, along with roughly 5 repertoires with anomalous nucleotide sharing. The immuneACCESS repertoire file appears here via TCRdb, limited to in-frame rearrangements. These files lack a portion of the clones; in checked studies, under half of the deficit traces to unresolved V genes, and the cause of the others is not known. V and J calls plus clone size are reproduced from that table; the DNA served to infer D and trimming. This sample lists 75,000 to 100,000 clones; roughly 79% were detected once. The ten top clones hold 13% to 15% of the sample.

This TCR was recovered from a woman in her seventies in good health and CMV-seropositive. Sequencing was done on a sample of PBMCs. The sequence links TRBV28 to TRBJ1-5, with a tentative D gene TRBD1 over 6 matching bases. Read as DNA, the sequence is TGTGCCAGCATTTGGGGGGGCGGCAATCAGCCCCAGCATTTT. Its coded protein is CASIWGGGNQPQHF.